These 13 T cell receptor beta chains were sequenced from one sample in a study of blood T cell repertoires in COVID-19. Profiled with immunoSEQ multiplex PCR; TCRdb holds only in-frame clones, not every one. Here the sample spans under 200,000 clones, over 90% being singletons. Sequences were obtained from peripheral blood. The receptors here all came from a man aged 45 to 65 with acute or convalescent COVID-19.

The rearrangement links TRBV28 to TRBJ2-1; 11 nucleotides match TRBD1. Germline lookup yields CDR1 MDHEN and CDR2 SYDVKM. The CDR3 consists of 19 residues. Trimming at V came to 3 bases and at J to 3 bases, leaving 13 bases not matched to a gene. The CDR3 region has the DNA TGTGCCAGCAGTTTTTTCCGGGACAGGGGGACTAGCTACTACAATGAGCAGTTCTTC. Protein: CASSFFRDRGTSYYNEQFF.

This clone has a single count. The CDR3 loop reads CASSPLQGSYEQYF. For the CDR3, the DNA is TGCGCCAGCAGCCCCTTACAGGGTTCCTACGAGCAGTACTTC. V and J are TRBV5-1 and TRBJ2-7; D perhaps matches TRBD1 (6 bases). V was shortened by 4 bases and J by 1 base, with 12 bases between the two germline ends. Per germline, CDR1 SGHRS and CDR2 YFSETQ. This CDR3 has 14 amino acids.

V usage is TRBV19 and J usage is TRBJ2-5, with D perhaps matching TRBD1 (6 bases). The germline gives CDR1 LNHDA, CDR2 SQIVND (reference sequence). Trimming cost V 2 bases and J 3 bases, with 10 bases left between them. The CDR3 is made up of 14 amino acids. DNA of the CDR3: TGTGCCAGTAGTATATGGGCAGGGGAAGAGACCCAGTACTTC. Translation: CASSIWAGEETQYF.

The chain carries TRBV10-3 and TRBJ2-2; D is ambiguous. The CDR3 totals 15 residues. The V gene's germline CDR1 is ENHRY and CDR2 SYGVKD. V lost 4 bases and J 0 bases, leaving 9 bases between the germline ends. CDR3 sequence: CAISGVSANTGELFF. The CDR3 DNA sequence: TGTGCCATCAGTGGTGTCAGCGCGAACACCGGGGAGCTGTTTTTT.

This CDR3 reads CASSNRGPYEQYF. Here the CDR3 DNA reads TGTGCCAGCAGTAACAGGGGGCCCTACGAGCAGTACTTC. The chain employs TRBV28 and TRBJ2-7; 9 bases map to TRBD1. The ends lost 5 bases at V and 2 bases at J; junction bases unmatched: 1. This CDR3 has 13 amino acids. CDR1 is MDHEN and CDR2 is SYDVKM in the germline V gene.

J is TRBJ2-7 and V is TRBV5-4; possible D gene TRBD1, 5 bases. V was clipped by 3 bases and J by 5 bases, with 15 bases between them. Per the germline V gene, CDR1 is SGHNT and CDR2 is YYREEE (reference sequence). This CDR3 comprises 14 residues. The CDR3 sequence: CASSWGGVTDEQYF. The CDR3 DNA reads as TGTGCCAGCAGCTGGGGCGGAGTGACCGACGAGCAGTACTTC.

V and J are TRBV9 and TRBJ2-3; 12 bases agree with TRBD2. This CDR3 is 18 amino acids long. Germline-derived CDR1 and CDR2 are SGDLS and YYNGEE. The junction had 10 bases not matched to a gene; V was cut back by 0 bases and J by 5 bases. CDR3 residues: CASSVALAGGRGGDTQYF. CDR3 in DNA: TGTGCCAGCAGCGTAGCACTAGCGGGAGGCCGAGGGGGAGATACGCAGTATTTT.

The V and J genes are TRBV19 and TRBJ2-1; TRBD2 aligns across 8 bases. This CDR3 comprises 18 residues. Germline-derived CDR1 and CDR2 are LNHDA and SQIVND (reference sequence). V dropped 10 bases and J dropped 0; count of bases not matched to a gene: 17. This CDR3 is CATTGSGTTPLSYNEQFF. The CDR3 nucleotides read TGTGCCACCACGGGTAGCGGGACTACTCCCCTCTCCTACAATGAGCAGTTCTTC.

The chain carries TRBV27 and TRBJ1-5, with D perhaps matching TRBD1 (6 bases). The CDR3 contains 17 residues. Trimming pared 2 bases from V and 2 bases from J, leaving 16 bases between. Per germline, CDR1 MNHEY and CDR2 SMNVEV (reference sequence). The DNA of the CDR3 is TGTGCCAGCAGTTTACCCGGACAGAACCGGGGCAATCAGCCCCAGCATTTT. Encoded protein: CASSLPGQNRGNQPQHF.

Only one count was recorded for this clone. This sequence joins TRBV28 and TRBJ1-6, with 9 bases that match TRBD1. Germline loops: CDR1 MDHEN, CDR2 SYDVKM. V shed 6 bases and J 9 bases; nucleotides not matched to a gene: 9. CDR3 length equals 15 residues. The CDR3 DNA reads as TGTGCCAGCAGGACACAGGGGGCAGGTCGTTCACCCCTCCACTTT. This codes for CASRTQGAGRSPLHF.

The gene calls are TRBV27 and TRBJ2-2; 9 bases are a match to TRBD2. The CDR3 is 15 residues long. Germline V gives CDR1 MNHEY, CDR2 SMNVEV (reference sequence). The J segment lost 5 bases and the V segment lost 5 bases, leaving 6 bases of the junction unmatched. The CDR3 sequence is CASSGREGRTGELFF. The CDR3 region has the DNA TGTGCCAGCAGTGGGCGGGAGGGCCGAACCGGGGAGCTGTTTTTT.

This clone was recorded only once. DNA for the CDR3: TGTGCCTGGAGTCCGCTTACCGGGACAGCCTATAATTCACCCCTCCACTTT. It yields the protein CAWSPLTGTAYNSPLHF. The V gene is TRBV30, the J gene TRBJ1-6, with 7 bases identical to TRBD1. After removal of 2 bases from V and 2 bases from J, the junction contained 9 bases not matched to a gene. The CDR3 totals 17 residues. The V gene's germline CDR1 is GTSNPN and CDR2 SVGIG (reference sequence).

The V and J genes are TRBV15 and TRBJ2-7; possible D gene TRBD1, 6 bases. V was shortened by 3 bases and J by 3 bases, with 18 bases between the two germline ends. The length of the CDR3 is 16 residues. CDR1 LNHNV and CDR2 YYDKDF come from the germline V gene (reference sequence). The CDR3 DNA is TGTGCCACCAGCAGCACAAACAGGGTCAGCGTCTACGAGCAGTACTTC. Amino acids: CATSSTNRVSVYEQYF.